These 4 T cell receptor beta chains were sequenced from one sample in a study of human thymus T cells. Produced via immunoSEQ multiplex PCR; TCRdb's table is partial and in-frame only. The repertoire holds roughly 86,000 clones, with around 96% as singletons. Thymic samples were excised during corrective heart operations. Sample: thymus tissue. These receptors all stem from a boy younger than two with a congenital heart defect but otherwise immunologically healthy.

CDR3 protein: CASSEFLTNGNEQFF. CDR3 in DNA: TGTGCCAGCAGTGAATTTTTGACCAATGGCAATGAGCAGTTCTTC. The chain uses TRBV25-1 and TRBJ2-1; D gene unclear. Per germline, CDR1 MGHDK and CDR2 SYGVNS. Deletions cut 1 base from V and 6 bases from J, with 13 bases between. This CDR3 is 15 amino acids long.

The chain has TRBV28 and TRBJ2-2; 14 bases match TRBD2. Per germline, CDR1 MDHEN and CDR2 SYDVKM. V shed 5 bases, J shed 5 bases, and the junction held 10 bases outside the gene matches. The CDR3 contains 18 residues. The CDR3 here is CASSRGLAGGPWTGELFF. Here the CDR3 DNA reads TGTGCCAGCAGTAGAGGACTAGCGGGGGGCCCATGGACCGGGGAGCTGTTTTTT.

The chain has TRBV14 and TRBJ2-7; D call uncertain. V was clipped by 4 bases and J by 0 bases, with 10 bases between them. The CDR3 has 14 amino acids. The germline V gene encodes CDR1 SGHDN and CDR2 FVKESK. CDR3 in DNA: TGTGCCAGCAGCCTGACCGGGCTCTCCTACGAGCAGTACTTC. This gives the protein CASSLTGLSYEQYF.

V gene TRBV13 combines with J gene TRBJ2-4; D remains ambiguous. This CDR3 region has 16 residues. Germline CDR1 and CDR2: PRHDT and FYEKMQ (reference sequence). The germline V and J ends were trimmed by 4 bases and 0 bases, with 13 bases remaining between them. In DNA form, the CDR3 reads TGTGCCAGCAGCTCCACTCTGGGTCTAGCCAAAAACATTCAGTACTTC. It specifies CASSSTLGLAKNIQYF.